Detailed here is one T cell receptor beta chain. This clone was counted between two and nine times. Its antigen has not been determined. No clone much larger than this one lies a single base away; base qualities are absent. The CDR3 regions of human TCRbeta chains were analyzed by immunosequencing. Processing in the source paper ran as follows. Repertoire TCRs were checked for matches against a reference library of SARS-CoV-2-specific TCRs that had been generated using the MIRA antigen-specificity platform. Breadth meant the fraction of unique TCRs that were SARS-CoV-2-associated, whereas depth meant the fraction of total T cells that were SARS-CoV-2-associated. Each spike-specific TCR was assigned to its reactive spike region and to a CD4 or CD8 class using the MIRA data. Log10-transformed breadth and depth values were compared by one-way ANOVA with Sidak's multiple comparisons tests. TCRdb holds this immuneACCESS table with in-frame rearrangements only. Some clones are missing; in checked studies, unresolved V genes explain under half, and the rest has no known cause. The DNA gave D and trimming, while V, J and clone size come from that table. The sample has fewer than 150,000 clones on record, approximately 90% of them singletons. The ten largest make up approximately 7.9% of the sample.

The sample belongs to a study of T cell responses to AZD1222 COVID-19 vaccine (dated by TCRdb to about 2021). Study-wide context: TCR sequencing was performed for 230 to 250 trial participants, of whom about 200 were given two doses of AZD1222 and around 25 were given two doses of MenACWY control vaccine. Trial participants were enrolled by age into subgroups of 18-55, 56-69 and 70-plus years, and 148, 28 and 57 TCR-sequenced participants, respectively, were included in these subgroups. The paper's findings and limits, for the study overall: Participants were mostly white British and included more females than males, and it was suggested by the authors that clonal diversity may have been underestimated. In the small 56-69-year group, the increase in depth fell short of significance, most likely because of low power. Nearly half of unique spike-specific TCRs reportedly recognized epitopes outside regions mutated in the B.1.351 and B.1.1.7 variants. Vaccine-associated CD4 TCRs spanned the whole spike protein, with dominant responses in regions 160-218 and 743-854. Because no samples from the day 14 peak response were available, repertoires could be characterized only after the peak T cell response. Only five to seven AZD1222 recipients were SARS-CoV-2 seropositive at baseline, limiting conclusions about previously exposed vaccinees. After two AZD1222 doses, both the breadth and the depth of spike-specific TCRs were significantly higher than at day 0 and than in MenACWY recipients.

The V end gives up 0 bases and the J end 10 bases, leaving 2 bases in the junction not matched to a gene. From the cysteine through the phenylalanine, the CDR3 covers 13 amino acids. The retained sequence is limited to the CDR3, 39 bases, with the frame set at the first base. CDR1 and CDR2 are read off the germline V gene as MNHEY and SVGAGI. The intended sense of this specimen's time point label: about 28 days (+/-7) after the second vaccine dose. AZD1222 recipients given second doses at about 4 weeks or at about 12 weeks were pooled, since spike-specific TCR depth and breadth were not found to differ between the two schedules. Vaccinee samples were obtained from the UK trials COV001 and COV002, which included a single-blind randomized controlled phase 2/3 trial of AZD1222 (ChAdOx1 nCoV-19) in healthy adults. For TCRbeta chain sequencing, PBMC samples were collected from trial participants at day 0 and at day 28 after the second dose.

This sequence uses TRBV6-5 and TRBJ1-4, with 7 bases matching TRBD1. The clonotype was recovered from an adult who received the AZD1222 COVID-19 vaccine. This material consisted of peripheral blood, taken 28 days after the second AZD1222 dose. Read as DNA, the sequence is TGTGCCAGCAGTTACTCATCAGGGGGAAAACTGTTTTTT. This yields the protein CASSYSSGGKLFF.